These T cell receptor beta chains were read from a single sample in a study of blood T cell repertoires in COVID-19. Sequencing was performed with immunoSEQ multiplex PCR; in TCRdb, only in-frame clones are kept and a portion is missing. This sample has 150,000 or so clones, with approximately 85% found just once. Material for sequencing was peripheral blood. The receptors stem from a man aged 60 to 69 who had recovered from COVID-19. The CDR3 runs from the conserved cysteine through the conserved F or W. Each record gives: D gene, J gene, clone size, V gene, CDR3 DNA, CDR3 protein. The D gene is left open where the match is weak. A row's size may be missing; if present it is once, few, many or a size class.

>NA|TRBJ2-7|NA|TRBV19
TGTGCCAGTAGTATAGAAACTGCTGACAGCCCCTACGAGCAGTACTTC
CASSIETADSPYEQYF
>NA|TRBJ1-2|NA|TRBV27
TGTGCCAGCAGTTATCAGGGTACCCTATCCGGCTACACCTTC
CASSYQGTLSGYTF
>TRBD1|TRBJ2-3|NA|TRBV4-3
TGCGCCAGCAGCCAAGATCTACTTACCGGGACAGCTAGCACAGATACGCAGTATTTT
CASSQDLLTGTASTDTQYF
>NA|TRBJ2-7|NA|TRBV13
TGTGCCAGCAGCCCTCTTGGGGGGACCTCCGAGCAGTACTTC
CASSPLGGTSEQYF
>TRBD2|TRBJ2-3|NA|TRBV6-1
TGTGCCAGCAGTGATTCCCCTCCGGGGGGGGGCACAGATACGCAGTATTTT
CASSDSPPGGGTDTQYF
>TRBD1|TRBJ1-2|NA|TRBV10-3
TGTGCCATCACATCGGGACAGGCTAACTATGGCTACACCTTC
CAITSGQANYGYTF
>NA|TRBJ2-2|NA|TRBV5-1
TGCGCCAGCAGCCGTGACAGCCCGAACACCGGGGAGCTGTTTTTT
CASSRDSPNTGELFF
>NA|TRBJ1-2|NA|TRBV6-6
TGTGCCAGCACTCCTGCCGTCCGCGGGTATGGCTACACCTTC
CASTPAVRGYGYTF
>NA|TRBJ1-1|NA|TRBV6-5
TGTGCCAGCAGTTACTCACAGGGACCGAACACTGAAGCTTTCTTT
CASSYSQGPNTEAFF
>TRBD1|TRBJ2-5|once|TRBV19
TGTGCCAGTAGTCTGGGACAGGGGGCGCAAGAGACCCAGTACTTC
CASSLGQGAQETQYF
>NA|TRBJ1-3|NA|TRBV6-5
TGTGCCAGCACCCCCGAACGGGTTTCTGGAAACACCATATATTTT
CASTPERVSGNTIYF
>NA|TRBJ2-1|once|TRBV7-3
TGTGCCAGCAGCTTAACTCTAGCATACCATTACAATGAGCAGTTCTTC
CASSLTLAYHYNEQFF
>NA|TRBJ2-2|once|TRBV18
TGTGCCAGCTCGTCCTTCTTTCGGGGTTCTAACACCGGGGAGCTGTTTTTT
CASSSFFRGSNTGELFF
>TRBD1|TRBJ1-2|NA|TRBV9
TGTGCCAGCAGCTCTCGTGACAGGGGATATGGCTACACCTTC
CASSSRDRGYGYTF
>NA|TRBJ1-1|NA|TRBV18
TGTGCCAGCTCACCCGTGGGGGGTGACACTGAAGCTTTCTTT
CASSPVGGDTEAFF
>NA|TRBJ1-5|NA|TRBV6-2/TRBV6-3
TGTGCCAGCAGCCTGGGATCGGGAGATCAGCCCCAGCATTTT
CASSLGSGDQPQHF
>TRBD1|TRBJ1-1|few|TRBV18
TGTGCCAGCTCACCCGTGGATACAGGGGCCGAAGCTTTCTTT
CASSPVDTGAEAFF
>NA|TRBJ1-1|NA|TRBV30
TGTGCCTGGAAAGGACACATGAACACTGAAGCTTTCTTT
CAWKGHMNTEAFF
>NA|TRBJ1-5|NA|TRBV6-2/TRBV6-3
TGTGCCAGCAGTTACCGCTCAACAGGGAATAGCAATCAGCCCCAGCATTTT
CASSYRSTGNSNQPQHF
>NA|TRBJ1-5|NA|TRBV24-1
TGTGCCACCAGTGCTAGAAACAATCAGCCCCAGCATTTT
CATSARNNQPQHF
>TRBD1|TRBJ2-7|NA|TRBV7-9
TGTGCCAGCAGCTTAGGGCGGACAGGGTGGAGCGAGCAGTACTTC
CASSLGRTGWSEQYF
>NA|TRBJ2-5|NA|TRBV11-3
TGTGCCAGCAGCAAAAGAGCATCACCCCAAGAGACCCAGTACTTC
CASSKRASPQETQYF
>NA|TRBJ2-7|NA|TRBV7-9
TGTGCCAGCAGCTTAGAGGAGAGAAGCGGTTACTACGAGCAGTACTTC
CASSLEERSGYYEQYF
>NA|TRBJ2-3|once|TRBV2
TGTGCCAGCAGTGTCCGGAGGTCAGATACGCAGTATTTT
CASSVRRSDTQYF
>TRBD1|TRBJ1-1|NA|TRBV27
TGTGCCAGCAGTTTAGGGACAGGCTCCTACTTGAACACTGAAGCTTTCTTT
CASSLGTGSYLNTEAFF
>TRBD1|TRBJ1-5|few|TRBV10-1
TGCGCCAGCAGGAATTCTGGGACAGACTACAATCAGCCCCAGCATTTT
CASRNSGTDYNQPQHF
>NA|TRBJ1-1|once|TRBV13
TGTGCCAGCAGCTTTCATGGGGGGGGCACTGAAGCTTTCTTT
CASSFHGGGTEAFF
>TRBD1|TRBJ1-1|once|TRBV6-5
TGTGCCAGCAGAAGAACAGACAGGGCGGCCACTGAAGCTTTCTTT
CASRRTDRAATEAFF
>TRBD2|TRBJ2-7|NA|TRBV7-9
TGTGCCAGCAGCTTAAGTCCGGGGAACGGGGGGTCCTACGAGCAGTACTTC
CASSLSPGNGGSYEQYF
>TRBD1|TRBJ1-2|NA|TRBV13
TGTGCCAGCAGCCCCGGGACAGGGGGCGTTGTCGGGGTCTATGGCTACACCTTC
CASSPGTGGVVGVYGYTF
>NA|TRBJ2-7|few|TRBV6-5
TGTGCCAGCACCCTGGGGAGTTTGAACGCGAAGCAGTACTTC
CASTLGSLNAKQYF
>TRBD1|TRBJ1-1|NA|TRBV6-2/TRBV6-3
TGTGCCAGCAGTAACAGGGGCACTGAAGCTTTCTTT
CASSNRGTEAFF
>NA|TRBJ2-7|NA|TRBV11-2
TGTGCCAGCAGGGAGGGAAACGAGCAGTACTTC
CASREGNEQYF
>TRBD1|TRBJ1-6|NA|TRBV19
TGTGCCAGTAGTCCGGCAGGGGGTAATTCACCCCTCCACTTT
CASSPAGGNSPLHF
>NA|TRBJ1-5|NA|TRBV5-7
TGTGCCAGCAGCCCCAACCCTACAGGGTTTAGGGTGCCCCAGCATTTT
CASSPNPTGFRVPQHF
>TRBD1|TRBJ1-2|NA|TRBV19
TGTGCCAGTAGTATAGACGCAAACAGGGGCCACCACTATGGCTACACCTTC
CASSIDANRGHHYGYTF
>TRBD1|TRBJ1-2|NA|TRBV6-5
TGTGCCAGCAACGAAATGACAGGGGGCCACTATGGCTACACCTTC
CASNEMTGGHYGYTF